The present T cell receptor beta chain was sequenced within a study of cytomegalovirus exposure and HLA in healthy donors. Study background: Early release data held approximately 81 million unique TCRs from HLA-typed donors.

PCR primers comprised 60 Vbeta and 13 Jbeta primers. TCRdb's table, derived via immunoSEQ multiplex PCR, lists solely in-frame clones and lacks some. The sample comprises more than 150,000 clones, around 75% of which are singletons, and about 7.6% rests with the top ten. Germline CDR1 reads MNHEY; CDR2 reads SMNVEV (reference sequence). V lost 5 bases and J 3 bases, leaving 14 bases between the germline ends. This CDR3 is built from 14 residues. This clone was counted a single time. Its antigen is unidentified. General observations from the study: A later analysis showed TCR association rates differing by HLA locus, peaking at DRB1 and lowest at HLA-C.

The material sequenced was PBMCs. This receptor was obtained from a woman in her forties in good health and CMV-seropositive. The chain recombines TRBV27 with TRBJ2-7; D is perhaps TRBD2 (5 bases). For the CDR3, the DNA is TGTGCCAGCAGTCCTAGCTATGTGAGCTACGAGCAGTACTTC. It encodes CASSPSYVSYEQYF.